This T cell receptor (beta chain) stems from a study of T-cell reconstitution after alpha-beta-depleted transplantation in children. This clonotype has a handful of counts. During its preparation, the TCRbeta library received unique molecular identifiers. A single record per CDR3 protein comes from TCRdb applying MiXCR to the PCR reads. The sample lists roughly 500,000 distinct CDR3 sequences; around 19% were seen once. This material consisted of PBMCs from the stem cell graft donor, taken from the stem cell graft. This TCR was sampled from a human donor who donated a stem cell graft to a child with acute lymphoblastic leukemia.

The CDR3, as DNA: TGTGCCAGCAGCTTTGCCGATGAGCAGTTCTTC. Its protein is CASSFADEQFF. This sequence joins TRBV7-8 and TRBJ2-1; no firm D call. V shed 3 bases and J shed 8 bases, with 5 bases lying between them. The CDR3 covers 11 residues. Germline V gene lookup returns CDR1 SGHVS and CDR2 FQNEAQ.